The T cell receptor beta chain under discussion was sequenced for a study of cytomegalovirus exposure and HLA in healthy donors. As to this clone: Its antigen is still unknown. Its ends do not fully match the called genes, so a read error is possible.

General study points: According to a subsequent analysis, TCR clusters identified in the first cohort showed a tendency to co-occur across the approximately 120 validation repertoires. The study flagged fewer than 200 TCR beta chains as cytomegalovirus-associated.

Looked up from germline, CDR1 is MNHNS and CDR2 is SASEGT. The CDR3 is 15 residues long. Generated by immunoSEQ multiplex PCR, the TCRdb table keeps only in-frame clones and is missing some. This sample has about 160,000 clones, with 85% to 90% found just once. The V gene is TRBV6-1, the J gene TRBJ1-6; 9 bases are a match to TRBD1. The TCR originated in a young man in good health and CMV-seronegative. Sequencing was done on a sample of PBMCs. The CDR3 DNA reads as TGTGCCAGTAGTGCCTTTAGGACAGGGGAATCACCCCTCCACTTT. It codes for CASSAFRTGESPLHF.